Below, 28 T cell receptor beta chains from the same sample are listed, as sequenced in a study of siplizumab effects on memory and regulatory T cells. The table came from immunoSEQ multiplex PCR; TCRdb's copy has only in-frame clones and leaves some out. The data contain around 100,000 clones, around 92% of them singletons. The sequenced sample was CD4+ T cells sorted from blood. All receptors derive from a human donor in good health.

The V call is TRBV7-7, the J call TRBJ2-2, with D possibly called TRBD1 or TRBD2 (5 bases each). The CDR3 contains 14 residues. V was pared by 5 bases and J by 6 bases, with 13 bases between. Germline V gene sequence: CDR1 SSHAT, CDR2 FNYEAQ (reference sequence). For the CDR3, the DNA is TGTGCCAGCAGCCCCGGGACGAGCGCCGGGGAGCTGTTTTTT. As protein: CASSPGTSAGELFF.

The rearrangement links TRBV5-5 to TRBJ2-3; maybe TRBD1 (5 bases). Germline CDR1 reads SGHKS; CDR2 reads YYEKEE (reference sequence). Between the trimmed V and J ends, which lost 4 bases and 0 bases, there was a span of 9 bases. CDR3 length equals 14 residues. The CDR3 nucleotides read TGTGCCAGCAGCCACAGGACCAGCACAGATACGCAGTATTTT. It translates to CASSHRTSTDTQYF.

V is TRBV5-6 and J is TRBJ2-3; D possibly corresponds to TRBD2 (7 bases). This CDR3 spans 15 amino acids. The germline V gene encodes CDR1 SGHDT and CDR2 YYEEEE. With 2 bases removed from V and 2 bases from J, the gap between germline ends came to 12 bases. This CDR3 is CASSLVGGATDTQYF. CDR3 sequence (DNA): TGTGCCAGCAGCTTAGTGGGGGGGGCCACAGATACGCAGTATTTT. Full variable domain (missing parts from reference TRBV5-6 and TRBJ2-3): DAGVTQSPTHLIKTRGQQVTLRCSPKSGHDTVSWYQQALGQGPQFIFQYYEEEERQRGNFPDRFSGHQFPNYSSELNVNALLLGDSALYLCASSLVGGATDTQYFGPGTRLTVL.

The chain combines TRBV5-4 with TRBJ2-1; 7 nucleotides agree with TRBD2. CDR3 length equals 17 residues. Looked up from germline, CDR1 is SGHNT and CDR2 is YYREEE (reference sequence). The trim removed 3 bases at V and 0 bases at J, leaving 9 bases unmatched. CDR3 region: CASSSPGGSGSYNEQFF. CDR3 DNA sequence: TGTGCCAGCAGCTCGCCGGGGGGATCAGGCTCCTACAATGAGCAGTTCTTC.

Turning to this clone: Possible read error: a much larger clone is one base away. The CDR3 protein is CASKDNTEAFF. CDR3 nucleotide sequence: TGTGCCAGCAAGGATAACACTGAAGCTTTCTTT. The V gene is TRBV28, the J gene TRBJ1-1; D remains ambiguous. V was clipped by 7 bases and J by 2 bases, with 5 bases between them. The germline CDR1 and CDR2 sequences are MDHEN and SYDVKM. This CDR3 comprises 11 residues.

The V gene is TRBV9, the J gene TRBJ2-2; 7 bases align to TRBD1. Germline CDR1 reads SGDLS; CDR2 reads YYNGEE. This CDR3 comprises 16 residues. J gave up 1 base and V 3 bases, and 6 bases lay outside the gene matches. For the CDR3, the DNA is TGTGCCAGCAGCGGGAGAGGGGGCCTGAACACCGGGGAGCTGTTTTTT. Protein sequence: CASSGRGGLNTGELFF.

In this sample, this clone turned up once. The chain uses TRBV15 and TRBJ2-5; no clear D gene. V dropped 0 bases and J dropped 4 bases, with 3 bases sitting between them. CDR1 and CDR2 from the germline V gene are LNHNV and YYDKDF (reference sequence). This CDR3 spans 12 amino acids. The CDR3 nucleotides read TGTGCCACCAGCAGAGAGTCAGAGACCCAGTACTTC. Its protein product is CATSRESETQYF.

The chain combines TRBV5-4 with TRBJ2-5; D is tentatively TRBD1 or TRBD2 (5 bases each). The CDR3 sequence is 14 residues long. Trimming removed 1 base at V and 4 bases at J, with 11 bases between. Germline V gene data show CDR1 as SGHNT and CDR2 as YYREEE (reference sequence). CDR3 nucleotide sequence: TGTGCCAGCAGCTTGTCAAGTGGGGGAGAGACCCAGTACTTC. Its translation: CASSLSSGGETQYF.

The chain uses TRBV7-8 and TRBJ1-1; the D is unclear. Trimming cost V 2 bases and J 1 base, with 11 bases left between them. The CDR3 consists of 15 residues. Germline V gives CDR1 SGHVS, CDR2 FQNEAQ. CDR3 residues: CASSLITGWNTEAFF. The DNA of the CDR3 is TGTGCCAGCAGCTTAATCACCGGCTGGAACACTGAAGCTTTCTTT.

The CDR3, as DNA: TGTGCCAGCAGCGTGGGACTAGCCGAAGAGACCCAGTACTTC. It is translated as CASSVGLAEETQYF. The chain uses TRBV9 and TRBJ2-5; 9 bases line up with TRBD2. Germline V gene lookup returns CDR1 SGDLS and CDR2 YYNGEE. The V and J ends lost 2 bases and 3 bases, in that order; junction bases with no gene match: 2. This CDR3 has 14 residues.

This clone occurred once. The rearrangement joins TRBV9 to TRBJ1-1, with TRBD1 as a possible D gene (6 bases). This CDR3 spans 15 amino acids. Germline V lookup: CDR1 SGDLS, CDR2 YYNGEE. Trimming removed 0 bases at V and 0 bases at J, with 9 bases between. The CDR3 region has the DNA TGTGCCAGCAGCGTAGTTGGGGGGCTGAACACTGAAGCTTTCTTT. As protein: CASSVVGGLNTEAFF.

This CDR3 is CASSPQGRGQNEQFF. DNA for the CDR3: TGTGCCAGCAGCCCCCAGGGGAGGGGGCAGAATGAGCAGTTCTTC. This chain connects TRBV9 to TRBJ2-1; either TRBD1 or TRBD2 may fit D (7 bases each). The CDR3 spans 15 residues. Trimming left V 4 bases short and J 7 bases short, with 18 bases between. Per germline, CDR1 SGDLS and CDR2 YYNGEE.

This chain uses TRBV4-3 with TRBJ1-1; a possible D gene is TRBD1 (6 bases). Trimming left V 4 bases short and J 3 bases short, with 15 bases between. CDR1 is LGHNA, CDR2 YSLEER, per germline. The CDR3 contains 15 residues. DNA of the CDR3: TGCGCCAGCAGCCTATTAAAGGGGGGGGACACTGAAGCTTTCTTT. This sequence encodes CASSLLKGGDTEAFF.

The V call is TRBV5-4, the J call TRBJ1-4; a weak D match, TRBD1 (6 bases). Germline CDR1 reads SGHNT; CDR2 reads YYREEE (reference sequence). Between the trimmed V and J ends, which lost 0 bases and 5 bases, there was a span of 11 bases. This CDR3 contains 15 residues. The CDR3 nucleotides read TGTGCCAGCAGCTTGGCCCAGGGGCAGAATGAAAAACTGTTTTTT. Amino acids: CASSLAQGQNEKLFF.

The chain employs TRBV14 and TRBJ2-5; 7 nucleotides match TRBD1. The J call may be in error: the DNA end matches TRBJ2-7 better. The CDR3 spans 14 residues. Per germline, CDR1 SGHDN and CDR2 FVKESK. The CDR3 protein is CASSLSTGIYEQYF. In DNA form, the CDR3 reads TGTGCCAGCAGCCTATCGACAGGGATCTACGAGCAGTACTTC.

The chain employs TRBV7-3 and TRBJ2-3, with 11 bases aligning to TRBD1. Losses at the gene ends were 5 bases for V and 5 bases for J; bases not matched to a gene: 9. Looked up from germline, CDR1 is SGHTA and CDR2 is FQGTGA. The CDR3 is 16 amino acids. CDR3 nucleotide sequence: TGTGCCAGCAGCCCATCCGGGACAGGGGGGCTAGATACGCAGTATTTT. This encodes CASSPSGTGGLDTQYF.

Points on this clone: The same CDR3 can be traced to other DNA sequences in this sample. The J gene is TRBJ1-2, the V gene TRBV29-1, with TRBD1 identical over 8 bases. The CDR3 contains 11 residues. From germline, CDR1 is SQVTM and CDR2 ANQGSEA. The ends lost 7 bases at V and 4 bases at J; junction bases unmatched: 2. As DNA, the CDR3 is TGCAGCGCTGACAGGGGCTATGGCTACACCTTC. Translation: CSADRGYGYTF.

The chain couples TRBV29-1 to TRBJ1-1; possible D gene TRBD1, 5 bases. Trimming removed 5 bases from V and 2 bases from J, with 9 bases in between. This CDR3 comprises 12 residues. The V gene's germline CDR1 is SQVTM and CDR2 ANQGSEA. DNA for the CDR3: TGCAGCGTTCTCAGGGCAAACACTGAAGCTTTCTTT. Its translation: CSVLRANTEAFF.

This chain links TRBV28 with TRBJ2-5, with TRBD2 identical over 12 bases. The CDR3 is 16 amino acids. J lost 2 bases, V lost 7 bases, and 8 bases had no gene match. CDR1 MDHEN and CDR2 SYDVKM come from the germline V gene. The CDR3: CASKNGLAGFQETQYF. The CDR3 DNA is TGTGCCAGCAAAAATGGACTAGCGGGGTTTCAAGAGACCCAGTACTTC.

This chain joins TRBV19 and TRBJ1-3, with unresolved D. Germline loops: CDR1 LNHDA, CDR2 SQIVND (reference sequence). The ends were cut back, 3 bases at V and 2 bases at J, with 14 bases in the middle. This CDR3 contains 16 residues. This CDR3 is CASSIGMGSAGNTIYF. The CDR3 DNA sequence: TGTGCCAGTAGTATCGGAATGGGGTCTGCTGGAAACACCATATATTTT.

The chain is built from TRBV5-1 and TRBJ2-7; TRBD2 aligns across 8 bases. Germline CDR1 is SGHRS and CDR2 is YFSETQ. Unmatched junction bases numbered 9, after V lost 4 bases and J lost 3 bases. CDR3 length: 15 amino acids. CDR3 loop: CASSPSAGENYEQYF. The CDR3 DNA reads TGCGCCAGCAGCCCATCAGCGGGGGAGAACTACGAGCAGTACTTC.

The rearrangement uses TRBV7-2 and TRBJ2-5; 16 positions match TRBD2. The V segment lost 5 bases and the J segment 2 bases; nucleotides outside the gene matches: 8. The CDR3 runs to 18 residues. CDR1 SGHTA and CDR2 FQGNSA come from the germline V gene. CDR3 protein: CASSRGGLAGGPQETQYF. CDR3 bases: TGTGCCAGCAGCCGCGGGGGACTAGCGGGGGGGCCTCAAGAGACCCAGTACTTC.

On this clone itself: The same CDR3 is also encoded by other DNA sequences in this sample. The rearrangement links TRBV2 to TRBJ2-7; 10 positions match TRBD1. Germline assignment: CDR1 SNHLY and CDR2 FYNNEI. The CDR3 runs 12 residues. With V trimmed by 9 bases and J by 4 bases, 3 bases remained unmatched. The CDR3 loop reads CARGGQGYEQYF. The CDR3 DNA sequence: TGTGCCAGGGGGGGACAGGGGTACGAGCAGTACTTC.

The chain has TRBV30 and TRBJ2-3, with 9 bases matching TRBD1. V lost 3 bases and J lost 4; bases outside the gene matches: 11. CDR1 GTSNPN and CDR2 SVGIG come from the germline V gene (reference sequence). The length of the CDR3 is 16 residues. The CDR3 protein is CAWRFPGQGASDTQYF. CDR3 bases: TGTGCCTGGAGGTTCCCGGGACAGGGAGCTTCAGATACGCAGTATTTT.

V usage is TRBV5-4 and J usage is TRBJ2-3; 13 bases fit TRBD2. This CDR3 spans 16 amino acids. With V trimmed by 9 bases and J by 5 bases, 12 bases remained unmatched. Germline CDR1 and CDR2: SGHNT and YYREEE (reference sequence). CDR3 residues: CATTGTSGGAGDTQYF. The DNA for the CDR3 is TGTGCCACCACGGGAACTAGCGGGGGGGCGGGAGATACGCAGTATTTT.

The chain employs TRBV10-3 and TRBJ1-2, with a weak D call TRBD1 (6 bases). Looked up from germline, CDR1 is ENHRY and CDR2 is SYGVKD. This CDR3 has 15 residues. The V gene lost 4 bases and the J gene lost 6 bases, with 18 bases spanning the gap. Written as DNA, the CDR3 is TGTGCCATCAGTGGGTTGACAGGTGGTACAAATGGCTACACCTTC. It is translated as CAISGLTGGTNGYTF.

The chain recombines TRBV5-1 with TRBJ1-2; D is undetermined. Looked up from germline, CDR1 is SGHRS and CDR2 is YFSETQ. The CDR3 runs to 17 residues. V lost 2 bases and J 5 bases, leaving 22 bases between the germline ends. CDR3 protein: CASSLSGDMRDPYGYTF. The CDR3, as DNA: TGCGCCAGCAGCTTAAGCGGTGATATGCGGGATCCTTATGGCTACACCTTC. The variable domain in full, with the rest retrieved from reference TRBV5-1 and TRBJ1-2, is KAGVTQTPRYLIKTRGQQVTLSCSPISGHRSVSWYQQTPGQGLQFLFEYFSETQRNKGNFPGRFSGRQFSNSRSEMNVSTLELGDSALYLCASSLSGDMRDPYGYTFGSGTRLTVV.

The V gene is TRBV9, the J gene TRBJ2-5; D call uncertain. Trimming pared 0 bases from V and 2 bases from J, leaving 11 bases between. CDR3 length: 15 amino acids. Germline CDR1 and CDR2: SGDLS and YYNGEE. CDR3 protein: CASSVAPLPQETQYF. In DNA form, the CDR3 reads TGTGCCAGCAGCGTAGCCCCTCTCCCGCAAGAGACCCAGTACTTC.